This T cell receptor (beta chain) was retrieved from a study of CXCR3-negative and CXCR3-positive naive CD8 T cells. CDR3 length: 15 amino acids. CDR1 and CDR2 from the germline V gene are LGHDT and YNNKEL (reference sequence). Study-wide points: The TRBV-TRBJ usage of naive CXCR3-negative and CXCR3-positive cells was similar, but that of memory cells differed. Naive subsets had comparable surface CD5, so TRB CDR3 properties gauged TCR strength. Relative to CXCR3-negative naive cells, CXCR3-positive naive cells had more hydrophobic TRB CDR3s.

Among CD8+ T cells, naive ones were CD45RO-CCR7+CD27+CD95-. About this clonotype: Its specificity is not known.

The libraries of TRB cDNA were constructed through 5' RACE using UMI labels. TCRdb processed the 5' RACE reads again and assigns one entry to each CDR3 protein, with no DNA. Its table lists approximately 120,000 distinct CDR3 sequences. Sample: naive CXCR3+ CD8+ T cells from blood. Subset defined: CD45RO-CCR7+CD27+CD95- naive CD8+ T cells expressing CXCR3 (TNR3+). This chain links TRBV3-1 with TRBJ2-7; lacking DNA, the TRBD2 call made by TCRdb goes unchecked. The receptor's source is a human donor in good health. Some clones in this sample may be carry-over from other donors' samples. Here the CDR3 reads CASSQDSSGSREQYF.